This section outlines one T cell receptor beta chain sequence together with its context. This clone was detected once. Which antigen it targets is not known. Base qualities are not provided; no much larger clone lies one nucleotide away. CDR1 and CDR2, per the germline V gene, are MRHNA and SNTAGT. V gives up 3 bases and J gives up 3 bases, and the segment between their germline ends measures 13 bases. The CDR3 numbers 15 residues from cysteine through phenylalanine. Left in the record is the CDR3 DNA by itself, 45 bases read in frame from the first base. In Seattle, one collaborating source enrolled patients while the infection was active and tracked those patients longitudinally over the course of disease. Collaborating institutions collected whole blood in K2EDTA tubes following their own protocols. For TCRbeta analysis, collaborators shipped samples in one of three forms: frozen whole blood, isolated PBMCs, or DNA extracted from either of those sample types.

The data were obtained in a study of blood T cell repertoires in COVID-19 (TCRdb year 2020). Regarding the complete study: Collaborator samples came from the United States, Italy and Spain and covered acute and convalescent phases of COVID-19. The samples were drawn from the first 160 participants of the ongoing ImmuneRACE study and from 950 to 1,500 subjects provided by 6 global collaborators. The repertoires were made available in a free public database intended to serve as a resource for research on the immune response to SARS-CoV-2. Where available, HLA class I and class II types were taken from metadata supplied by the sample provider and were not determined by assay-based typing. Deeply sampled blood TCRbeta repertoires from subjects exposed to, actively infected with, or recovered from COVID-19 were included in the dataset. A de-identified subject ID, COVID-19 status, age in years and sex were almost always included in the sample metadata. The prospective study material was composed of cDNA or gDNA derived from T cells, B-cell-depleted T cells, or PBMCs.

TCRbeta CDR3 regions were amplified from genomic DNA by means of the immunoSEQ Assay, a bias-controlled multiplex PCR. In the source study's methods: Nucleated cell counts per sample were estimated from amplification of reference gene primers within the assay. To quantify the absolute abundance of each unique TCRbeta CDR3 rearrangement, sequence reads were collapsed and filtered. For each sample, productive Simpson clonality was calculated by taking the square root of Simpson's diversity index across productive rearrangements. TCRdb provides this immuneACCESS table in a form limited to in-frame rearrangements. Some clones are lacking; in checked studies, under half of them reflect an unresolved V gene, and why the rest are absent is not known. D and trimming were read from the DNA, whereas the V and J calls and clone size are those reported in that table. The sample includes approximately 61,000 clones, with approximately 83% observed a single time. The ten largest make up around 9.6% of the sample.

General study outcomes and caveats: How much clinical and demographic metadata was included differed by source and by participant, and the metadata was provided uncurated.

Input material: peripheral blood. The chain employs TRBV6-4 and TRBJ2-3; no D gene can be assigned with confidence. The clonotype was recovered from a man aged 50 to 59 with COVID-19, enrolled during active disease. The DNA is TGTGCCAGCAGTGAAAATCAGGTCCCTACAGATACGCAGTATTTT. Translated, this gives CASSENQVPTDTQYF.